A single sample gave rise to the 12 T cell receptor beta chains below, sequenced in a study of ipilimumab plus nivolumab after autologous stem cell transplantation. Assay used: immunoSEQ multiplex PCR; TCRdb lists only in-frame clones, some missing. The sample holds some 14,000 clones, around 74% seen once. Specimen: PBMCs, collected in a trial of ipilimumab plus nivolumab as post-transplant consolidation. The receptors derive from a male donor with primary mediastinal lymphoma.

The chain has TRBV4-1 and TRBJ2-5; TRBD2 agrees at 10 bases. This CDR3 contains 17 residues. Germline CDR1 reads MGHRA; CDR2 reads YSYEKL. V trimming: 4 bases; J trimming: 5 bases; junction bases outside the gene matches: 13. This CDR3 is CASSPSNLLAGEETQYF. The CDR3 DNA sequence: TGCGCCAGCAGCCCATCAAATCTGCTAGCGGGAGAGGAGACCCAGTACTTC.

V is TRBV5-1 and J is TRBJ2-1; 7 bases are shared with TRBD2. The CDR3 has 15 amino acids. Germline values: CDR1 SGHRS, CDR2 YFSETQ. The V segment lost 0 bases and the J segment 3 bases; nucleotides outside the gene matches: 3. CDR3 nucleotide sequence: TGCGCCAGCAGCTTGGGGGTAGCGGGCTACAATGAGCAGTTCTTC. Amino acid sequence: CASSLGVAGYNEQFF. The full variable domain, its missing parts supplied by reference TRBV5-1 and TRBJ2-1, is KAGVTQTPRYLIKTRGQQVTLSCSPISGHRSVSWYQQTPGQGLQFLFEYFSETQRNKGNFPGRFSGRQFSNSRSEMNVSTLELGDSALYLCASSLGVAGYNEQFFGPGTRLTVL.

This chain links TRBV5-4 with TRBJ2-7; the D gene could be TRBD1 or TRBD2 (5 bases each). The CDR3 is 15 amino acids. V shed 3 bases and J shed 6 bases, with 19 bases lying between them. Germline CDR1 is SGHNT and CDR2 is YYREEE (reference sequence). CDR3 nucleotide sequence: TGTGCCAGCAGCTCACCTGACAGACTACTATCCGAGCAGTACTTC. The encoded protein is CASSSPDRLLSEQYF.

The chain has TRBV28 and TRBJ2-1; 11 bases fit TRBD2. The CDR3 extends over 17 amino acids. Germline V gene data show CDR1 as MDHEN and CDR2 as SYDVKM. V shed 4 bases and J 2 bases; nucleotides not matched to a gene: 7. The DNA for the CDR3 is TGTGCCAGCAGTTCCCCCGGACTAGCGGGTGCCTACAATGAGCAGTTCTTC. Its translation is CASSSPGLAGAYNEQFF. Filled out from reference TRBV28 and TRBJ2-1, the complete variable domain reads DVKVTQSSRYLVKRTGEKVFLECVQDMDHENMFWYRQDPGLGLRLIYFSYDVKMKEKGDIPEGYSVSREKKERFSLILESASTNQTSMYLCASSSPGLAGAYNEQFFGPGTRLTVL.

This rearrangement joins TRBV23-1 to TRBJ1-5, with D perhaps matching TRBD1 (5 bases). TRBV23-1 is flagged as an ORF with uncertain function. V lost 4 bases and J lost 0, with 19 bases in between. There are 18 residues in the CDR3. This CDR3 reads CASSLPAGTWNSNQPQHF. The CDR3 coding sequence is TGCGCCAGCAGTCTCCCGGCAGGGACGTGGAATAGCAATCAGCCCCAGCATTTT.

CDR3 coding DNA: TGTGCCAGCAGTTTATCCAGGGGAAGTCAGCCCCAGCATTTT. Translation gives CASSLSRGSQPQHF. This chain joins TRBV27 and TRBJ1-5; maybe TRBD1 (6 bases). CDR1 and CDR2 (germline): MNHEY, SMNVEV (reference sequence). The CDR3 length is 14 residues. V gave up 0 bases and J gave up 6 bases, with 9 bases separating them.

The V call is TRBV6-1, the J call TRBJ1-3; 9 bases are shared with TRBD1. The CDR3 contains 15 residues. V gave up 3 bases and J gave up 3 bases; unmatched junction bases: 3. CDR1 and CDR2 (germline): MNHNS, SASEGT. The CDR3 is CASSDMDRGGNTIYF. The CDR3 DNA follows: TGTGCCAGCAGTGATATGGACAGGGGTGGAAACACCATATATTTT.

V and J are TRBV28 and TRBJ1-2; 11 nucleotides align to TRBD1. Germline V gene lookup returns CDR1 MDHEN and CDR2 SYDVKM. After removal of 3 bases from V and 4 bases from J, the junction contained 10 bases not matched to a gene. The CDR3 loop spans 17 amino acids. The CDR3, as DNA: TGTGCCAGCAGTTTGCCCAGTGGGACAGGGGGTCTCTATGGCTACACCTTC. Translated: CASSLPSGTGGLYGYTF.

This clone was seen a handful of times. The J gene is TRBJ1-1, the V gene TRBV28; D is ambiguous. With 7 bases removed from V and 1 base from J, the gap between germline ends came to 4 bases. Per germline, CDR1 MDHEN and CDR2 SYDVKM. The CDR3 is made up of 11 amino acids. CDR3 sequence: CASTENTEAFF. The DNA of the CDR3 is TGTGCCAGCACCGAGAACACTGAAGCTTTCTTT.

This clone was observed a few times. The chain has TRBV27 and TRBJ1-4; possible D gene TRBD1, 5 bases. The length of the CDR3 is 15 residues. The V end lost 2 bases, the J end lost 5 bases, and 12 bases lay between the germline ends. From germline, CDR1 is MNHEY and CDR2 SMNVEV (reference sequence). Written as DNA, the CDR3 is TGTGCCAGCAGTTTAGTTCGAGGGGCAAATGAAAAACTGTTTTTT. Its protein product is CASSLVRGANEKLFF.

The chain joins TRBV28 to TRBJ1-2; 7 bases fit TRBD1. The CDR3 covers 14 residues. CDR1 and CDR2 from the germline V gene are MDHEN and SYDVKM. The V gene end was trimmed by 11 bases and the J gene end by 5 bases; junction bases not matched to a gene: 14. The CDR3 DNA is TGTGCCGGCCTAGAACAGGGGATTAGTTATGGCTACACCTTC. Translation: CAGLEQGISYGYTF.

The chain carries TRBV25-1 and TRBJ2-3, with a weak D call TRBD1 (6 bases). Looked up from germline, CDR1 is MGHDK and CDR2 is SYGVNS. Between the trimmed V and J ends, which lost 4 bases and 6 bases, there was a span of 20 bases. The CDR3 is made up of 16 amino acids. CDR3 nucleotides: TGTGCCAGCAGTGGAGTACAGGGATGGGGGACGGATACGCAGTATTTT. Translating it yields CASSGVQGWGTDTQYF.